The 12 T cell receptor beta chains in this list originate from one sample, sequenced in a study of blood T cell repertoires in COVID-19. Profiled with immunoSEQ multiplex PCR; TCRdb holds only in-frame clones, not every one. The sample records about 240,000 clones, approximately 83% being singletons. The sequencing input was PBMCs or T cells enriched from blood (not recorded which). Receptors originate from a woman between 40 and 55 years old with acute COVID-19.

The genes are TRBV10-1 and TRBJ2-1; tentatively, D is TRBD2 (6 bases). CDR1 is WNHNN and CDR2 is SYGVQD in the germline V gene (reference sequence). CDR3 size: 14 residues. V lost 4 bases and J lost 1, with 8 bases in between. Written as DNA, the CDR3 is TGCGCCAGCAGTGTCGCGGGATCCTACAATGAGCAGTTCTTC. This codes for CASSVAGSYNEQFF.

This chain joins TRBV11-3 and TRBJ2-1; 7 nucleotides agree with TRBD1. The CDR3 has 16 residues. In germline, CDR1 is SGHNT, CDR2 YENEEA. Trimming removed 5 bases from V and 8 bases from J; junction bases left unmatched: 15. The CDR3 reads CASSKRQGGTHHEQFF. CDR3 sequence (DNA): TGTGCCAGCAGCAAGCGACAGGGTGGCACACACCATGAGCAGTTCTTC.

This clone was counted once. V gene TRBV6-5 combines with J gene TRBJ2-7; 10 bases line up with TRBD1. The V and J ends lost 0 bases and 6 bases, in that order; junction bases with no gene match: 5. The CDR3 runs to 15 residues. From germline, CDR1 is MNHEY and CDR2 SVGAGI. The chain's CDR3 is CASSYSGTGVGEQYF. In DNA, the CDR3 is TGTGCCAGCAGTTACTCTGGGACAGGGGTGGGCGAGCAGTACTTC.

This chain joins TRBV19 and TRBJ1-2; D possibly corresponds to TRBD1 (5 bases). Per the germline V gene, CDR1 is LNHDA and CDR2 is SQIVND (reference sequence). Trimming took off 1 base at V and 0 bases at J, with 15 bases between the two ends. The CDR3 contains 17 residues. DNA for the CDR3: TGTGCCAGTAGTATAGTTCCAGGGCGCACAGCTAACTATGGCTACACCTTC. It yields the protein CASSIVPGRTANYGYTF.

The chain recombines TRBV16 with TRBJ1-1; D possibly corresponds to TRBD1 (6 bases). The CDR3 is 14 residues long. V gave up 4 bases and J gave up 1 base, with 10 bases separating them. Germline lookup yields CDR1 KGHSY and CDR2 FQNENV. This chain's CDR3 is CASSPGAGNTEAFF. In DNA form, the CDR3 reads TGTGCCAGCAGCCCAGGGGCAGGGAACACTGAAGCTTTCTTT.

This rearrangement joins TRBV6-1 to TRBJ2-7; 7 bases align to TRBD2. The CDR3 contains 15 residues. V lost 6 bases to trimming and J lost 0 bases; unmatched junction nucleotides: 8. Germline V CDR1 and CDR2: MNHNS, SASEGT. The CDR3 DNA sequence: TGTGCCAGCAGATCGGCGGGACTAAACTCCTACGAGCAGTACTTC. Residues: CASRSAGLNSYEQYF.

The chain recombines TRBV7-3 with TRBJ2-3, with a weak D call TRBD1 (6 bases). Trimming stripped 5 bases from V and 5 bases from J, with 17 bases between. In germline, CDR1 is SGHTA, CDR2 FQGTGA. This CDR3 has 15 residues. Here the CDR3 DNA reads TGTGCCAGCAGCCTGGTAGGGGGTGACGGAGATACGCAGTATTTT. This translates into CASSLVGGDGDTQYF.

The chain has TRBV6-5 and TRBJ1-2; D gene uncertain. The CDR3 length is 12 residues. V lost 3 bases and J 13 bases, leaving 15 bases between the germline ends. Germline loops: CDR1 MNHEY, CDR2 SVGAGI. CDR3: CASSYPTGSRTF. CDR3 nucleotide sequence: TGTGCCAGCAGTTATCCAACGGGGAGCCGCACCTTC.

The V call is TRBV10-3, the J call TRBJ2-3; 7 bases match TRBD2. CDR1 is ENHRY and CDR2 is SYGVKD in the germline V gene. The CDR3 sequence is 15 residues long. V was pared by 6 bases and J by 4 bases, with 10 bases of the junction left unmatched. CDR3 sequence: CAISNSWREPDTQYF. CDR3 in DNA: TGTGCCATCAGCAACTCCTGGCGGGAGCCAGATACGCAGTATTTT.

The gene calls are TRBV6-2 or TRBV6-3 and TRBJ2-7, with TRBD2 matching over 9 bases. V lost 2 bases, J lost 4 bases, and 9 bases stayed unmatched. Per the germline V gene, CDR1 is MNHEY and CDR2 is SVGEGT. The CDR3 sequence is 16 residues long. Here the CDR3 DNA reads TGTGCCAGCAGTTACCCGAGACTAGCGGAGATTTACGAGCAGTACTTC. It specifies CASSYPRLAEIYEQYF.

The chain uses TRBV7-9 and TRBJ2-1; the D gene is possibly TRBD2 (6 bases). The CDR3 loop spans 16 amino acids. Germline lookup yields CDR1 SEHNR and CDR2 FQNEAQ (reference sequence). V dropped 0 bases and J dropped 0 bases, with 9 bases sitting between them. The CDR3 coding sequence is TGTGCCAGCAGCTTAGCGCTAGCGCGCTCCTACAATGAGCAGTTCTTC. This codes for CASSLALARSYNEQFF.

V gene TRBV4-1 combines with J gene TRBJ1-2; D possibly corresponds to TRBD1 (5 bases). There are 18 residues in the CDR3. Germline assignment: CDR1 MGHRA and CDR2 YSYEKL. V was clipped by 0 bases and J by 5 bases, with 22 bases between them. CDR3 sequence: CASSQDQGGATKRYGYTF. The DNA for the CDR3 is TGCGCCAGCAGCCAAGATCAAGGAGGGGCCACCAAAAGATATGGCTACACCTTC.